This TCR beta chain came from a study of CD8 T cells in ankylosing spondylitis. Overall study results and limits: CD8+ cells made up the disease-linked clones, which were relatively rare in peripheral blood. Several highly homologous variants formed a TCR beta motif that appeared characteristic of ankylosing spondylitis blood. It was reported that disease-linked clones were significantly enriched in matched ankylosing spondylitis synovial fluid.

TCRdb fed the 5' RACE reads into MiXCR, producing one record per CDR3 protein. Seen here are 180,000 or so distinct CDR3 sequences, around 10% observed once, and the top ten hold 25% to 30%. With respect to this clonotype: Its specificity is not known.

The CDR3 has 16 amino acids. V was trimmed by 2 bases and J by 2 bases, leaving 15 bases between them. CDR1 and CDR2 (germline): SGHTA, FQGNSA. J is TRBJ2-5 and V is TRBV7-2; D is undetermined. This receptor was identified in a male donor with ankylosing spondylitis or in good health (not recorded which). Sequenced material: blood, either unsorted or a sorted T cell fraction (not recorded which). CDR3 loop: CASSLKNARPQETQYF. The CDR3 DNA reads TGTGCCAGCAGCTTAAAAAATGCGCGGCCGCAAGAGACCCAGTACTTC.